This T cell receptor (beta chain) was observed in a study of blood T cell repertoires in COVID-19. Sequencing was performed with immunoSEQ multiplex PCR; in TCRdb, only in-frame clones are kept and a portion is missing. The repertoire includes roughly 100,000 clones, roughly 85% of them detected once, and 15% to 19% sits in the top ten. The CDR3 is 14 amino acids. The V end lost 3 bases, the J end lost 0 bases, and 8 bases lay between the germline ends. The germline V gene encodes CDR1 SGHTA and CDR2 FQGNSA. The origin of this receptor is a woman at least 80 years old with acute or convalescent COVID-19. The chain is built from TRBV7-2 and TRBJ1-2; a possible D gene is TRBD1 (6 bases). The sequenced sample consisted of peripheral blood. CDR3 region: CASSFGQTNYGYTF. CDR3 nucleotides: TGTGCCAGCAGCTTCGGACAGACTAACTATGGCTACACCTTC.